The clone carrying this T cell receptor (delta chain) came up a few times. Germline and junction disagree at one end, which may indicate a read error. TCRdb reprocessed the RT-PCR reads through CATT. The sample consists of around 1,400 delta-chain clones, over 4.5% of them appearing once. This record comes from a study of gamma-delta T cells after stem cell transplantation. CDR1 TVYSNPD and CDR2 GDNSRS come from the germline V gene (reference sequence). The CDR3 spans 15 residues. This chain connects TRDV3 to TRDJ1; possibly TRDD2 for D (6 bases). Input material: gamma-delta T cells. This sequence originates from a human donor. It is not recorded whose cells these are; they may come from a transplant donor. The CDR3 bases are TGTGCCTTTATATCCTACTTATTTGTCGCCGATAAACTCACCTTT. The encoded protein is CAFISYLFVADKLTF. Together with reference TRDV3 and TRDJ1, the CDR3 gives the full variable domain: CDKVTQSSPDQTVASGSEVVLLCTYDTVYSNPDLFWYRIRPDYSFQFVFYGDNSRSEGADFTQGRFSVKHILTQKAFHLVISPVRTEDSATYYCAFISYLFVADKLTFGKGTRVTVEP.